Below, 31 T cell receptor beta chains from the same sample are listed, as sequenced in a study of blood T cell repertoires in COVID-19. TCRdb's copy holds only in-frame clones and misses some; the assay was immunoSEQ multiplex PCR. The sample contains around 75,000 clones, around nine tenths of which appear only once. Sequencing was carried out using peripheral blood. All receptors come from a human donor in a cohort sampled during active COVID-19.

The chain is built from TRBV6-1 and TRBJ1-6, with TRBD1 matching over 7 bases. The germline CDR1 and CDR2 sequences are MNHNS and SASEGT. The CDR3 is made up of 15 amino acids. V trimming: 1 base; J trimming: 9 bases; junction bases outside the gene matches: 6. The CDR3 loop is CASSEGGTVGSPLHF. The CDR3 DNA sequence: TGTGCCAGCAGTGAAGGGGGGACAGTCGGTTCACCCCTCCACTTT.

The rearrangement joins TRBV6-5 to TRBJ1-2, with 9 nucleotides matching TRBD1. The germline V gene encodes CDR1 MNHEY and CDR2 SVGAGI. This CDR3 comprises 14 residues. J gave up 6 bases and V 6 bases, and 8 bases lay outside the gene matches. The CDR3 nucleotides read TGTGCCAGCAGGACAGGGGGGCCCTCGGATGGCTACACCTTC. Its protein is CASRTGGPSDGYTF.

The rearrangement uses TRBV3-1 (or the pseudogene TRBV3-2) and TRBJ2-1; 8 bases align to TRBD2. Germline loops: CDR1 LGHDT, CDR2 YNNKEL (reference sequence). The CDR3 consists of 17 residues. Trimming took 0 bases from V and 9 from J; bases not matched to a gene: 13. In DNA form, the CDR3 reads TGTGCCAGCAGCCAAGATATTAGGACTAGCTCTATAGGTGAGCAGTTCTTC. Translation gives CASSQDIRTSSIGEQFF.

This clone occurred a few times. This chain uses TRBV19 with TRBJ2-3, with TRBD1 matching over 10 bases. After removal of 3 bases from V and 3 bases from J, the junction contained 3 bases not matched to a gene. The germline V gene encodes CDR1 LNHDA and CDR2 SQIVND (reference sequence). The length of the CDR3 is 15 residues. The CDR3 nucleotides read TGTGCCAGTAGTATCGGGACAGGGGAAACAGATACGCAGTATTTT. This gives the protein CASSIGTGETDTQYF.

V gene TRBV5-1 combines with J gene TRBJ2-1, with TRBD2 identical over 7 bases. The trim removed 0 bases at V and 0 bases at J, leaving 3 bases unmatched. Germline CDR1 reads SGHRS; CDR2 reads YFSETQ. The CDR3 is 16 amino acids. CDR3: CASSLAGGYSYNEQFF. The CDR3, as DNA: TGCGCCAGCAGCTTGGCCGGGGGGTACTCCTACAATGAGCAGTTCTTC.

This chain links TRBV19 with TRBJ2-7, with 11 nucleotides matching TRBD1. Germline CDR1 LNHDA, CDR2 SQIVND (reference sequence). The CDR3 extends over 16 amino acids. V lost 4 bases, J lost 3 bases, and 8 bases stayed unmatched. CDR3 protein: CASSTPFGTGGYEQYF. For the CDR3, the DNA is TGTGCCAGTAGTACCCCGTTCGGGACAGGGGGCTACGAGCAGTACTTC.

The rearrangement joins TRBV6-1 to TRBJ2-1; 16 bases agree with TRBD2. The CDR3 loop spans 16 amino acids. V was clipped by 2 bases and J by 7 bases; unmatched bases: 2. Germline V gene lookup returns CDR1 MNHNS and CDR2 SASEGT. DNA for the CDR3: TGTGCCAGCAGTGAAAGGGGACTAGCGGGGGGGAATGAGCAGTTCTTC. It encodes CASSERGLAGGNEQFF.

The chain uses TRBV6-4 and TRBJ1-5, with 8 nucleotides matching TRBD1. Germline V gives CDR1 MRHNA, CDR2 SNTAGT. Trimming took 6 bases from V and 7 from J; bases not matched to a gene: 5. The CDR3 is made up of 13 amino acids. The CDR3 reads CASSRTGSQPQHF. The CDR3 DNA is TGTGCCAGCAGCCGGACAGGGTCCCAGCCCCAGCATTTT.

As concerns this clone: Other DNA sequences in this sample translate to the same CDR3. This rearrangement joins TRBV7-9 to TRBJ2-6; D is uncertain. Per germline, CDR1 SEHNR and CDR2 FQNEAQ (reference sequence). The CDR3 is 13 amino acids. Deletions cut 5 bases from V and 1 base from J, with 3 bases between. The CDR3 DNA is TGTGCCAGCAGCCCATCTGGGGCCAACGTCCTGACTTTC. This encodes CASSPSGANVLTF.

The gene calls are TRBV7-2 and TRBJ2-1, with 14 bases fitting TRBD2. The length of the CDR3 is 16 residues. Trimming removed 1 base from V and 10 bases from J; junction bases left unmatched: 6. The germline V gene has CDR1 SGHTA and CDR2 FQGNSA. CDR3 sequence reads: CASSLGRLAGGQEQFF. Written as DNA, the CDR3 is TGTGCCAGCAGCTTAGGGAGACTAGCGGGGGGGCAAGAGCAGTTCTTC.

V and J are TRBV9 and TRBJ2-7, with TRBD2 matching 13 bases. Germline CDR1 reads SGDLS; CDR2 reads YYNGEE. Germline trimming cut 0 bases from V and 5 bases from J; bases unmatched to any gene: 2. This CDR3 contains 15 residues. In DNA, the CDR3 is TGTGCCAGCAGCGTAGAGGGACTAGCGGGGAACGAGCAGTACTTC. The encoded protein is CASSVEGLAGNEQYF.

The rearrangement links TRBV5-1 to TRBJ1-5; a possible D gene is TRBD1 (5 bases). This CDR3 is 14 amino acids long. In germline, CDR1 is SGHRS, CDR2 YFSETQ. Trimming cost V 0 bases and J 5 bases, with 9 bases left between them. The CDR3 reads CASSLAGFDQPQHF. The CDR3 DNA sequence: TGCGCCAGCAGCTTGGCAGGGTTCGATCAGCCCCAGCATTTT.

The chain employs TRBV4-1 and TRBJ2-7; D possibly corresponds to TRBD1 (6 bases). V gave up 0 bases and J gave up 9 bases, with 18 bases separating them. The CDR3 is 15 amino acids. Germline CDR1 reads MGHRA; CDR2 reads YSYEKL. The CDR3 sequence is CASSQDSIPGEGQYF. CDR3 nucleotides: TGCGCCAGCAGCCAAGATTCAATCCCAGGGGAAGGGCAGTACTTC.

The CDR3 reads CASSQDSTALTYEQYF. CDR3 DNA sequence: TGCGCCAGCAGCCAAGATTCGACTGCGTTAACCTACGAGCAGTACTTC. This chain uses TRBV4-1 with TRBJ2-7; D ambiguous. V shed 0 bases and J shed 2 bases, with 14 bases lying between them. Germline V lookup: CDR1 MGHRA, CDR2 YSYEKL. The CDR3 length is 16 residues.

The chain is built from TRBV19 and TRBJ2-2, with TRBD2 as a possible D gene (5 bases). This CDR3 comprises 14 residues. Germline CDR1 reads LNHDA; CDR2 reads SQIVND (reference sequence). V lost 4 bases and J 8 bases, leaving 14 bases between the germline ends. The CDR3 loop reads CASSRTPVGGELFF. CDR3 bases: TGTGCCAGTAGTAGGACTCCCGTCGGGGGGGAGCTGTTTTTT.

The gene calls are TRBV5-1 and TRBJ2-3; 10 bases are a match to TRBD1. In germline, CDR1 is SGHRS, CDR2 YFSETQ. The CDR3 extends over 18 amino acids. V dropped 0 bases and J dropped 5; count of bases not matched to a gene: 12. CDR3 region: CASSLAKIRDRGLDTQYF. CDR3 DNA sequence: TGCGCCAGCAGCTTGGCCAAGATCCGGGACAGGGGATTAGATACGCAGTATTTT.

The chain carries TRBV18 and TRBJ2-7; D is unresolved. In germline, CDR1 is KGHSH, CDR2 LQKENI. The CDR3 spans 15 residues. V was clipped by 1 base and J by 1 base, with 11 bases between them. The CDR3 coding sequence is TGTGCCAGCTCACCACGGGCAGGCGATTCCTACGAGCAGTACTTC. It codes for CASSPRAGDSYEQYF.

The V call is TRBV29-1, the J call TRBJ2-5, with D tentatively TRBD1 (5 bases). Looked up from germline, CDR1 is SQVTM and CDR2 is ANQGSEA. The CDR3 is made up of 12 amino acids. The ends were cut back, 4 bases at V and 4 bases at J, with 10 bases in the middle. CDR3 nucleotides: TGCAGCGTTGTGGCAGGGCCAGAGACCCAGTACTTC. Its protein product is CSVVAGPETQYF.

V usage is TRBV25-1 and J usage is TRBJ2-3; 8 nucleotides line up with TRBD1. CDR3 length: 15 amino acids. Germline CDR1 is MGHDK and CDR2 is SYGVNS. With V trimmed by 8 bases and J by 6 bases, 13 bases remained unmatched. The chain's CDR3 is CASSRGQGRVDTQYF. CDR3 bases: TGTGCCAGCTCCAGAGGACAGGGAAGGGTGGATACGCAGTATTTT.

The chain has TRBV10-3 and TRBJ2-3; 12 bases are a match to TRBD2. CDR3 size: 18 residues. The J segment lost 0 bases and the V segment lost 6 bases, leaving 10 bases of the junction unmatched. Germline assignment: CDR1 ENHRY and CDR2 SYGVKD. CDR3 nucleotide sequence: TGTGCCATCAGCGGCCCGGGACTAGCGGGTTACAGCACAGATACGCAGTATTTT. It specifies CAISGPGLAGYSTDTQYF.

In DNA, the CDR3 is TGTGCCAGCAGCCAAGATTTTTCTCTTCGCGAGCAGTACTTC. Translation gives CASSQDFSLREQYF. This rearrangement joins TRBV3-1 (or the pseudogene TRBV3-2) to TRBJ2-7; unclear D gene. This CDR3 has 14 amino acids. Germline loops: CDR1 LGHDT, CDR2 YNNKEL (reference sequence). Trimming shortened V by 0 bases and J by 6 bases, and 12 bases separated the two germline ends.

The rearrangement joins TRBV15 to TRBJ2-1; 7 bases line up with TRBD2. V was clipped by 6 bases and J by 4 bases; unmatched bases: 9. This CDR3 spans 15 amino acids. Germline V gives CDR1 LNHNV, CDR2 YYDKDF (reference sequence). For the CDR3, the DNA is TGTGCCACCAGACCGACTAGCTTTACGTACAATGAGCAGTTCTTC. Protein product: CATRPTSFTYNEQFF.

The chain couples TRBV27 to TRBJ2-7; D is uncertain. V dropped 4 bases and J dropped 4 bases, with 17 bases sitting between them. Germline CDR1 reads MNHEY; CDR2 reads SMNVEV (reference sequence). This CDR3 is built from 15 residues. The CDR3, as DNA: TGTGCCAGCAGTTCCCTTACCGAAATGCGATACGAGCAGTACTTC. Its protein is CASSSLTEMRYEQYF.

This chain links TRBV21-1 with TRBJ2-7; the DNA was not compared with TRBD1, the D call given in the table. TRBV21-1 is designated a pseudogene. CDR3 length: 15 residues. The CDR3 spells CASSNHTGFPAEQYF. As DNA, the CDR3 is TGTGCCAGCAGCAACCACACAGGATTTCCTGCGGAGCAGTACTTC.

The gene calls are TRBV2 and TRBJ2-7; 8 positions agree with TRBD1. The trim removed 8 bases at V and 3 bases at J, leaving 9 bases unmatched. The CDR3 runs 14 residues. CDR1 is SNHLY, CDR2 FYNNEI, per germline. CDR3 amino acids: CASLRGRKNYEQYF. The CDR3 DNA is TGTGCCAGCCTCAGGGGGCGAAAAAACTACGAGCAGTACTTC.

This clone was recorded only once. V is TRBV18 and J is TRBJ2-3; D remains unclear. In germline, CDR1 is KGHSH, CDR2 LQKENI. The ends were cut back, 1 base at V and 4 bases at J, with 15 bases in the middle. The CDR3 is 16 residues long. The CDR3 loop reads CASSPRQSGQADTQYF. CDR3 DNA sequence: TGTGCCAGCTCACCACGTCAGTCTGGCCAGGCAGATACGCAGTATTTT.

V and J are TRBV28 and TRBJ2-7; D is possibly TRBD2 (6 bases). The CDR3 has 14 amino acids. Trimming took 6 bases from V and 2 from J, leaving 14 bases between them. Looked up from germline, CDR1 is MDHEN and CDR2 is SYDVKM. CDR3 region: CASRDRGNAYEQYF. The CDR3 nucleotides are TGTGCCAGCAGAGATCGGGGGAACGCCTACGAGCAGTACTTC. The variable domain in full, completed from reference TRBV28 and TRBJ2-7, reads DVKVTQSSRYLVKRTGEKVFLECVQDMDHENMFWYRQDPGLGLRLIYFSYDVKMKEKGDIPEGYSVSREKKERFSLILESASTNQTSMYLCASRDRGNAYEQYFGPGTRLTVT.

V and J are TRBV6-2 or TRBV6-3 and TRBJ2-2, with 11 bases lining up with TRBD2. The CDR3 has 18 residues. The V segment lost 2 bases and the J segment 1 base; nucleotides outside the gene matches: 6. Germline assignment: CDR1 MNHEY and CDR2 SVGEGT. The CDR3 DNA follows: TGTGCCAGCAGTTACCTAGCGGGGGGCAGTAAGAACACCGGGGAGCTGTTTTTT. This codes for CASSYLAGGSKNTGELFF.

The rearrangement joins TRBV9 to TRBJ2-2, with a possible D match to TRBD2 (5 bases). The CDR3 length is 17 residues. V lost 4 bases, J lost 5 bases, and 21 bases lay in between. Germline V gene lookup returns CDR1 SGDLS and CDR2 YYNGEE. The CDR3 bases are TGTGCCAGCAGCATAAACTCAGACCCCGGCGGGACCGGGGAGCTGTTTTTT. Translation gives CASSINSDPGGTGELFF.

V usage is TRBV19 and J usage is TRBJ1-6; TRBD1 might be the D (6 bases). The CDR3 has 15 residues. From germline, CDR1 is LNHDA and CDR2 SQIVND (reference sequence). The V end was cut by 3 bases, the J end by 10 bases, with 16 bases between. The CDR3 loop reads CASSIWGQRSSPLHF. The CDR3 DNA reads TGTGCCAGTAGTATCTGGGGACAAAGGAGCTCACCCCTCCACTTT.

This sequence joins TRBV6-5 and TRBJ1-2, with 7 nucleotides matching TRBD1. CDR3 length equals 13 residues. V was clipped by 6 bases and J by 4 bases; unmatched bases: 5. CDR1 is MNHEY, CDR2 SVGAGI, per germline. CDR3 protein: CASRSQGGYGYTF. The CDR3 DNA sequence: TGTGCCAGCAGATCGCAGGGGGGCTATGGCTACACCTTC.